A selection of T cell receptor beta chains follows, all from one sample in a study of T cell repertoires in cytomegalovirus infection. No cognate antigen is known for these TCRs. From the reads, TCRdb called clonotypes with MiXCR, one entry per CDR3 protein. The sample holds hundreds of thousands of distinct CDR3 sequences, approximately 40% seen once. Sequencing was performed on cultured PBMCs, taken from culture after CMV antigen stimulation. Receptor source: a human donor in good health (CMV status not recorded). Some clones in this sample may be carry-over from other donors' samples. Both conserved end residues are part of each CDR3. A D gene is named only where the DNA matches it firmly. Clone size is not always given. Where it is, it says once, few, many or a class for expanded clones.

v_gene	d_gene	len	abundance	j_gene	CDR3nt	CDR3aa
TRBV7-2	.	13	few	TRBJ2-5	TGTGCCAGCAGCACTATGTATCGCGAGACCCAGTACTTC	CASSTMYRETQYF
TRBV20-1	TRBD2	14	once	TRBJ2-1	TGCAGTGCTAGAGTACTAGCGAGAAACAATGAGCAGTTCTTC	CSARVLARNNEQFF
TRBV7-6	.	13	many	TRBJ2-7	TGTGCCAGCAGCTTAGACAAAACCTACGAGCAGTACTTC	CASSLDKTYEQYF
TRBV27	TRBD1	15	.	TRBJ1-3	TGTGCCAGCAGTGCGCAGGGGGCTGTTGGAAACACCATATATTTT	CASSAQGAVGNTIYF
TRBV20-1	.	12	once	TRBJ2-1	TGCAGTGCTCGGGACAACCGATATGAGCAGTTCTTC	CSARDNRYEQFF
TRBV7-2	.	16	many	TRBJ1-6	TGTGCCAGCAGGTTAGGCGGAAGCTCCTATAATTCACCCCTCCACTTT	CASRLGGSSYNSPLHF
TRBV27	TRBD2	16	.	TRBJ2-3	TGTGCCAGCAGTCCAGGGAGCGGGAGGCCCACAGATACGCAGTATTTT	CASSPGSGRPTDTQYF
TRBV10-3	.	15	.	TRBJ2-1	TGTGCCATCAGTGAGTCCCAAAGACCAGAAGGTGAGCAGTTCTTC	CAISESQRPEGEQFF
TRBV12-3/TRBV12-4	.	13	.	TRBJ1-5	TGTGCCAGCAGTCCCCTCCCCGATCAGCCCCAGCATTTT	CASSPLPDQPQHF
TRBV7-8	.	14	few	TRBJ2-7	TGTGCCAGCAGCTTAGGGGACGTCACCTACGAGCAGTACTTC	CASSLGDVTYEQYF
TRBV7-9	.	12	.	TRBJ2-7	TGTGCCAGCAGCTTAGAGGTGCACGAGCAGTACTTC	CASSLEVHEQYF
TRBV29-1	TRBD1	13	.	TRBJ2-1	TGCAGCGCCTGGGACAGTAGGTACAATGAGCAGTTCTTC	CSAWDSRYNEQFF
TRBV27	.	13	.	TRBJ2-5	TGTGCCAGCAGTACGCTTGCTCGGGAGACCCAGTACTTC	CASSTLARETQYF
TRBV6-6	.	13	.	TRBJ1-1	TGTGCCAGCAGGCCGACAGCAAGGGCTGAAGCTTTCTTT	CASRPTARAEAFF
TRBV12-3/TRBV12-4	.	13	.	TRBJ1-1	TGTGCCAGCAGACCGGACATTCTAACTGAAGCTTTCTTT	CASRPDILTEAFF
TRBV11-2	TRBD2	17	.	TRBJ2-1	TGTGCCAGCAGCTTCCTTAGCGGGAGGGCCCCCTACAATGAGCAGTTCTTC	CASSFLSGRAPYNEQFF
TRBV7-6	TRBD1	19	.	TRBJ2-1	TGTGCCAGCAGCTTTACCGGGACAGGGAATGGAGGTACCTACAATGAGCAGTTCTTC	CASSFTGTGNGGTYNEQFF
TRBV7-2	TRBD2	16	.	TRBJ2-1	TGTGCCAGCAGCTCTGCCGGGACTAGCGGGGTAAATGAGCAGTTCTTC	CASSSAGTSGVNEQFF
TRBV24-1	.	12	.	TRBJ2-1	TGTGCCACCAGTGAGCTACAGGGCAAGCAGTTCTTC	CATSELQGKQFF
TRBV6-6	.	14	.	TRBJ1-2	TGTGCCAGCAGGCCGGGACAAAATTACTATGGCTACACCTTC	CASRPGQNYYGYTF
TRBV6-6	TRBD2	17	once	TRBJ2-7	TGTGCCAGCATTCGTAGCGGGGGGGACCCTTTAAGTAATAAGCAGTACTTC	CASIRSGGDPLSNKQYF
TRBV7-2	.	14	few	TRBJ2-3	TGTGCCAGCAGCTTAGGACGGGCCCCAGATACGCAGTATTTT	CASSLGRAPDTQYF
TRBV7-6	.	16	few	TRBJ2-5	TGTGCCAGCAGCGGTCAAGTGGGGCCGACTTCGGAGACCCAGTACTTC	CASSGQVGPTSETQYF
TRBV7-2	.	11	many	TRBJ2-7	TGTGCCAGCGGTCTAACCTACGAGCAGTACTTC	CASGLTYEQYF
TRBV10-2	TRBD1	17	once	TRBJ2-4	TGCGCCAGCAGTGAGTCGAACCCCGGGACAGTCAAAAACATTCAGTACTTC	CASSESNPGTVKNIQYF
TRBV6-5	TRBD2	14	.	TRBJ2-1	TGTGCCAGCGGAGATAGCGGGAGTGGGAATGAGCAGTTCTTC	CASGDSGSGNEQFF
TRBV6-5	TRBD1	15	.	TRBJ2-3	TGTGCCAGCAGTTACGGACAGGGGACAACAGATACGCAGTATTTT	CASSYGQGTTDTQYF
TRBV7-9	.	16	.	TRBJ1-1	TGTGCCAGCAGCCCAGGTTGGAAGCTCTTAGAGCCTGAAGCTTTCTTT	CASSPGWKLLEPEAFF
TRBV6-6	TRBD1	13	.	TRBJ2-5	TGTGCCAGCAGGCAGACAGGGGAGGAGACCCAGTACTTC	CASRQTGEETQYF
TRBV28	.	15	.	TRBJ2-5	TGTGCCAGCAGTTTGGGCGGGGTGTACCAAGAGACCCAGTACTTC	CASSLGGVYQETQYF
TRBV12-3/TRBV12-4	.	13	.	TRBJ1-1	TGTGCCAGCACACCTACTCGGAACACTGAAGCTTTCTTT	CASTPTRNTEAFF
TRBV10-1	TRBD1	13	.	TRBJ2-7	TGCGCCAGCAGCGGGGACAGGGGCGGTGAGCAGTACTTC	CASSGDRGGEQYF
TRBV7-9	.	11	.	TRBJ2-1	TGTGCCAGCAGCTTATCGGGTGGTTCGTTCTTC	CASSLSGGSFF
TRBV29-1	.	11	few	TRBJ1-5	TGCAGCGCCACCTTGGGCAAGACCCAGCATTTT	CSATLGKTQHF
TRBV7-9	TRBD1	14	.	TRBJ1-2	TGTGCCAGCAGCCGGGGGACAGGGGGCCAGTTCTACACCTTC	CASSRGTGGQFYTF
TRBV7-8	TRBD1	16	.	TRBJ1-4	TGTGCCAGCAGCTTAGGCCGACAGGGGGCTTGGGAAAAACTGTTTTTT	CASSLGRQGAWEKLFF
TRBV4-2	TRBD1	15	few	TRBJ1-1	TGTGCCAGCAGCTCCACCGGACAGGGTTACACTGAAGCTTTCTTT	CASSSTGQGYTEAFF
TRBV7-9	.	15	few	TRBJ1-1	TGTGCCAGCAGCTTAGTTCTGGGAACGAACACTGAAGCTTTCTTT	CASSLVLGTNTEAFF
TRBV6-5	.	16	.	TRBJ2-2	TGTGCCAGCACCGCCCGACGCTCCTCGAGCCCCGGGGAGCTGTTTTTT	CASTARRSSSPGELFF
TRBV6-6	.	18	.	TRBJ2-4	TGTGCCAGCAGTTATGACCGCCAACCCATTATCGCCAAAAACATTCAGTACTTC	CASSYDRQPIIAKNIQYF
TRBV6-1	.	16	.	TRBJ1-3	TGTGCCAGCAGTGAACACAGGGTATCCTCTGGAAACACCATATATTTT	CASSEHRVSSGNTIYF
TRBV4-1	TRBD1	16	.	TRBJ1-2	TGCGCCAGCAGCCAAATATACAGGGGAGCGGACTATGGCTACACCTTC	CASSQIYRGADYGYTF
TRBV20-1	.	16	.	TRBJ2-7	TGCAGTGCTCCCAAGGCGGCGGTCCTTATCCCCCGGGAGCAGTACTTC	CSAPKAAVLIPREQYF
TRBV27	.	18	.	TRBJ1-5	TGTGCCAGCAGTTTCGGCCCCCCTACACACAGAGGAGATCAGCCCCAGCATTTT	CASSFGPPTHRGDQPQHF
TRBV12-3/TRBV12-4	.	16	.	TRBJ1-6	TGTGCCAGCAGTTCAGAACTGGACAGATATAATTCACCCCTCCACTTT	CASSSELDRYNSPLHF
TRBV9	TRBD2	18	.	TRBJ2-3	TGTGCCAGCAGCGTACGGACTAGCGGGAGTCCTGGCACAGATACGCAGTATTTT	CASSVRTSGSPGTDTQYF
TRBV4-2	TRBD2	17	.	TRBJ2-3	TGTGCCAGCAGCCAAAAAGCGGGGGCCCTCCTCACAGATACGCAGTATTTT	CASSQKAGALLTDTQYF
TRBV12-3/TRBV12-4	.	16	.	TRBJ1-2	TGTGCCAGCAGTTTGGGTGGCAGAGAAATATCCTATGGCTACACCTTC	CASSLGGREISYGYTF
TRBV15	.	13	few	TRBJ1-4	TGTGCCACCAGCAGACACTCGGGTGAAAAACTGTTTTTT	CATSRHSGEKLFF
TRBV5-1	TRBD1	12	.	TRBJ1-2	TGCGCCAGCAGCTTGGTAGGACAGGACTACACCTTC	CASSLVGQDYTF
TRBV5-1	.	14	.	TRBJ2-1	TGCGCCAGCAGCTTGAAGCCCCCCTACAATGAGCAGTTCTTC	CASSLKPPYNEQFF
TRBV6-2/TRBV6-3	.	12	.	TRBJ2-7	TGTGCCAGCGCTCTAGCATCCTACGAGCAGTACTTC	CASALASYEQYF
TRBV20-1	TRBD1	14	.	TRBJ2-7	TGCAGTGCTAGAGGAATGACAGGGGGCGACGAGCAGTACTTC	CSARGMTGGDEQYF
TRBV25-1	TRBD2	18	.	TRBJ2-2	TGTGCCAGCAGTGAGGGACTAGCGGGAGGCTGGAACACCGGGGAGCTGTTTTTT	CASSEGLAGGWNTGELFF
TRBV5-1	TRBD2	19	.	TRBJ2-7	TGCGCCAGCAGCCCCCGACAGCCGACTAGCGGGAGGGCCTTCTACGAGCAGTACTTC	CASSPRQPTSGRAFYEQYF
TRBV24-1	.	12	few	TRBJ1-2	TGTGCCACCAGTGGTTTTGACCTTGGCTACACCTTC	CATSGFDLGYTF